This T cell receptor (beta chain) is from a study of regulatory T cells in long-lasting Graves disease. Study-wide results and caveats: The TCR repertoire of persistent Graves' patients was less diverse than that of newly diagnosed ones. Newly diagnosed disease favored TRBV20-1 and TRBJ2-1 over persistent disease.

Arm-PCR of CDR3 regions and iRepertoire HTBI primers were used to build TCR beta libraries. TCRdb passed the multiplex PCR reads through MiXCR, listing each CDR3 protein once. Of approximately 400,000 distinct CDR3 sequences in the sample, more than 12% were seen once. Remarks on this clonotype: Its antigen remains unknown.

Time point defined: newly diagnosed GD, antithyroid drugs for less than 3 months. With RNA extracted from PBMCs as input, the TCR library was made. Germline CDR1 KGHDR, CDR2 SFDVKD. CDR3 length: 14 residues. V lost 5 bases to trimming and J lost 2 bases, with 11 bases between them. The sample was also linked to a second study, of T cells in Graves' hyperthyroidism and ophthalmopathy. That study adds: Separating ophthalmopathy from stable hyperthyroidism was achieved by a 13 V-J model.

This receptor was taken from a woman in her thirties with Graves disease. Sequencing was performed on peripheral blood mononuclear cells (PBMCs), taken at new diagnosis, from a patient treated with antithyroid drugs. V usage is TRBV24-1 and J usage is TRBJ2-5; either TRBD1 or TRBD2 may supply D (5 bases each). The CDR3 sequence is CATSGEGIQETQYF. CDR3 sequence (DNA): TGTGCCACCAGTGGAGAGGGGATTCAAGAGACCCAGTACTTC.